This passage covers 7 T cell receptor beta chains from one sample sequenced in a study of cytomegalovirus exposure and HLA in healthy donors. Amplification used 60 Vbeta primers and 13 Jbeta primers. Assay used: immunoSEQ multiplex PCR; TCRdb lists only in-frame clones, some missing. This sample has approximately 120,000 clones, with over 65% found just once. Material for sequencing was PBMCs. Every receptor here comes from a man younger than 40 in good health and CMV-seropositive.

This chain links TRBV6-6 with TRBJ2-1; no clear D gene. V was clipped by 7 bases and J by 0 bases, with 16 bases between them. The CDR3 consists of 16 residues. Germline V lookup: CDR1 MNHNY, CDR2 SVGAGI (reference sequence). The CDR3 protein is CASTPPGGNSYNEQFF. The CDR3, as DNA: TGTGCCAGCACCCCCCCTGGCGGTAACTCCTACAATGAGCAGTTCTTC.

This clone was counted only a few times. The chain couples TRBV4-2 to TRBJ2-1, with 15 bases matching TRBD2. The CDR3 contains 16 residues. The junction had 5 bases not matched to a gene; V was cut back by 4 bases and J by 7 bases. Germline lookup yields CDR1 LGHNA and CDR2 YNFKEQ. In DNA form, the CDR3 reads TGTGCCAGCAGCCGTGGCGGGACTAGCGGGAGGAATGAGCAGTTCTTC. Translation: CASSRGGTSGRNEQFF.

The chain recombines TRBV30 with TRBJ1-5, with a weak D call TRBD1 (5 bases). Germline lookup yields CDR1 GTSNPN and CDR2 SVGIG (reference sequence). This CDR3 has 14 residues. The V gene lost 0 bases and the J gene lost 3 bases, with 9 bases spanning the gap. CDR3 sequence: CAWSVGTANQPQHF. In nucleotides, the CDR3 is TGTGCCTGGAGTGTAGGGACTGCCAATCAGCCCCAGCATTTT.

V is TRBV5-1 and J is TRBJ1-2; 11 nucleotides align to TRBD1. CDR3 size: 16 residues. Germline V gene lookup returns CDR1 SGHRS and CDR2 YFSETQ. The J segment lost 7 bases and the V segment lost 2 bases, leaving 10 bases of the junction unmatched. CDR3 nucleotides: TGCGCCAGCAGCTTCTTTAGTGGGACAGGGGGTAGTGGCTACACCTTC. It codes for CASSFFSGTGGSGYTF.

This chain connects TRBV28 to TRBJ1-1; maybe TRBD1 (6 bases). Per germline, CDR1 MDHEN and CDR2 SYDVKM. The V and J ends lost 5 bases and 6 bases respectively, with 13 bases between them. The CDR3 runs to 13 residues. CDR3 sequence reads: CASSRDIAPEAFF. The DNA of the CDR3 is TGTGCCAGCAGTAGGGACATCGCCCCTGAAGCTTTCTTT.

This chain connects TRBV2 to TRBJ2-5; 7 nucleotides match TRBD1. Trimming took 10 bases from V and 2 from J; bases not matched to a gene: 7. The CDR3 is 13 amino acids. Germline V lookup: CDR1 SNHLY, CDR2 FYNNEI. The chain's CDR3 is CATLRGNQETQYF. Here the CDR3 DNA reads TGTGCCACCCTCAGGGGGAATCAAGAGACCCAGTACTTC. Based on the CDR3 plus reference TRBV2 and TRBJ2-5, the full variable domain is EPEVTQTPSHQVTQMGQEVILRCVPISNHLYFYWYRQILGQKVEFLVSFYNNEISEKSEIFDDQFSVERPDGSNFTLKIRSTKLEDSAMYFCATLRGNQETQYFGPGTRLLVL.

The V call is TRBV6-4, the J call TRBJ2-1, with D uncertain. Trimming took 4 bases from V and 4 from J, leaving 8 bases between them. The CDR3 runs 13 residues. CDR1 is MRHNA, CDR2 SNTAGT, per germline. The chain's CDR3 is CASSARPYNEQFF. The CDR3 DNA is TGTGCCAGCAGTGCCCGTCCTTACAATGAGCAGTTCTTC.